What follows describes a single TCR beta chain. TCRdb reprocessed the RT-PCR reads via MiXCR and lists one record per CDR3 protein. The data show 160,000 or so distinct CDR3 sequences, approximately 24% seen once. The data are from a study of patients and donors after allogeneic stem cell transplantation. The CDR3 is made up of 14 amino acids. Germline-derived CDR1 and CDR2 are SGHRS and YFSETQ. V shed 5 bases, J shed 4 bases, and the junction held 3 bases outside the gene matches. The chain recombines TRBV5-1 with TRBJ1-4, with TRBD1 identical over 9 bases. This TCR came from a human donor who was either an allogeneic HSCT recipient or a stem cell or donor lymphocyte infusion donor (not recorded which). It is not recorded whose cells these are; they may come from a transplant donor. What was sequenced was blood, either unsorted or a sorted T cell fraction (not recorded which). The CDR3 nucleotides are TGCGCCAGCAGGGGGACAGGGCTTAATGAAAAACTGTTTTTT. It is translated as CASRGTGLNEKLFF.